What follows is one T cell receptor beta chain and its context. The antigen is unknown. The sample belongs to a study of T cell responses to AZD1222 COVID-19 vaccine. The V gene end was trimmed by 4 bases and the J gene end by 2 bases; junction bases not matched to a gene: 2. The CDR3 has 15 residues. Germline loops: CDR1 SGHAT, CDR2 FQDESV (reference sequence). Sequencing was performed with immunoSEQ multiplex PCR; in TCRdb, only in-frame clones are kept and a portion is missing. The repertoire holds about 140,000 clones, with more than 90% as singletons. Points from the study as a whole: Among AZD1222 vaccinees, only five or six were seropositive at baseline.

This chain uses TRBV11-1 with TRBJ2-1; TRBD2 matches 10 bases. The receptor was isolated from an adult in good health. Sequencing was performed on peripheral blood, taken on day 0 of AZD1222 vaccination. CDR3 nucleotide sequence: TGTGCCAGCAGCTACACTAGCGGGGCCTACAATGAGCAGTTCTTC. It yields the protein CASSYTSGAYNEQFF.